This T cell receptor beta chain was sequenced during a study of blood T cell repertoires in COVID-19. As for the study in general: Collection of acute and convalescent COVID-19 samples took place in the United States, Italy and Spain.

Only one count was recorded for this clone. CDR3 length: 16 residues. V was cut by 1 base and J by 2 bases, with 12 bases left in between. CDR1 and CDR2 (germline): KGHDR, SFDVKD. Original data processing: Scientists estimated how many nucleated cells there were by amplifying reference gene primers. Produced via immunoSEQ multiplex PCR; TCRdb's table is partial and in-frame only. V, J and clone size were drawn from that table, and D and trimming were deduced from the DNA. This table has roughly 67,000 clones, around 80% appearing once. The chain combines TRBV24-1 with TRBJ2-3, with TRBD1 as a possible D gene (5 bases). The TCR was taken from a human donor in a cohort sampled during active COVID-19. Sequenced: peripheral blood. CDR3 protein: CATSDFGAGHTDTQYF. The CDR3, as DNA: TGTGCCACCAGTGATTTTGGGGCAGGGCACACAGATACGCAGTATTTT.